The 23 T cell receptor beta chains below all came from one sample that was sequenced in a study of shared clonotypes between healthy human individuals. Clones were sequenced by immunoSEQ multiplex PCR, and TCRdb holds only the in-frame ones, with some missing. The table records fewer than 1.4 million clones, roughly 74% of them present only once. The sample taken for sequencing was memory CD4+ T cells from PBMCs. Noted subset: CD45RA-negative fraction. The receptor source for this set is a man aged 18 to 35 in good health. Some clones in this sample may be carry-over from other donors' samples.

In regard to this clone: Other DNA sequences in the sample encode the same CDR3. This chain connects TRBV5-4 to TRBJ1-3, with no clear D. Looked up from germline, CDR1 is SGHNT and CDR2 is YYREEE (reference sequence). V was pared by 2 bases and J by 1 base, with 7 bases between. The CDR3 totals 14 residues. The CDR3 loop is CASSLAGSGNTIYF. The CDR3 DNA reads as TGTGCCAGCAGCTTAGCTGGGTCTGGAAACACCATATATTTT. Together with reference TRBV5-4 and TRBJ1-3, the CDR3 gives the full variable domain: ETGVTQSPTHLIKTRGQQVTLRCSSQSGHNTVSWYQQALGQGPQFIFQYYREEENGRGNFPPRFSGLQFPNYSSELNVNALELDDSALYLCASSLAGSGNTIYFGEGSWLTVV.

This chain links TRBV29-1 with TRBJ1-2; tentative D call: TRBD1 (5 bases). Germline CDR1 SQVTM, CDR2 ANQGSEA. V was cut by 6 bases and J by 3 bases, with 11 bases left in between. CDR3 length: 12 residues. DNA for the CDR3: TGCAGCGTAGCCGGGACCCACTATGGCTACACCTTC. Its protein product is CSVAGTHYGYTF. Full variable domain (remainder filled in from reference TRBV29-1 and TRBJ1-2): SAVISQKPSRDICQRGTSLTIQCQVDSQVTMMFWYRQQPGQSLTLIATANQGSEATYESGFVIDKFPISRPNLTFSTLTVSNMSPEDSSIYLCSVAGTHYGYTFGSGTRLTVV.

In its sample, this clone was seen once. The genes are TRBV6-5 and TRBJ2-1, with D hard to call. CDR3 length: 11 residues. The V and J ends lost 6 bases and 10 bases respectively, with 10 bases between them. The germline V gene encodes CDR1 MNHEY and CDR2 SVGAGI. This CDR3 is CASSLRREQFF. Written as DNA, the CDR3 is TGTGCCAGCAGCCTCCGCAGGGAGCAGTTCTTC.

V is TRBV29-1 and J is TRBJ2-1; 9 bases line up with TRBD1. V was clipped by 0 bases and J by 5 bases; unmatched bases: 5. The V gene's germline CDR1 is SQVTM and CDR2 ANQGSEA. The CDR3 contains 15 residues. CDR3 nucleotides: TGCAGCGTTGAAGAAGGGACAGGGCGCAACAATGAGCAGTTCTTC. Translating gives CSVEEGTGRNNEQFF.

Here the CDR3 reads CASSLAGLTEAFF. DNA for the CDR3: TGCGCCAGCAGCTTGGCCGGGCTCACTGAAGCTTTCTTT. The V call is TRBV5-1, the J call TRBJ1-1; D is unresolved. V dropped 0 bases and J dropped 4 bases, with 7 bases sitting between them. Germline V gives CDR1 SGHRS, CDR2 YFSETQ. The CDR3 consists of 13 residues. Full variable domain (remainder filled in from reference TRBV5-1 and TRBJ1-1): KAGVTQTPRYLIKTRGQQVTLSCSPISGHRSVSWYQQTPGQGLQFLFEYFSETQRNKGNFPGRFSGRQFSNSRSEMNVSTLELGDSALYLCASSLAGLTEAFFGQGTRLTVV.

This clone was counted only a few times. This rearrangement joins TRBV4-1 to TRBJ1-2, with TRBD1 matching 10 bases. The CDR3 is 22 residues long. J was trimmed by 3 bases and V by 4 bases; bases with no gene match: 26. The germline gives CDR1 MGHRA, CDR2 YSYEKL. The CDR3 region is CASSPSPAGTGVIRMGYYGYTF. The CDR3, as DNA: TGCGCCAGCAGCCCGTCTCCGGCGGGGACAGGGGTAATTAGGATGGGGTACTATGGCTACACCTTC.

The V and J genes are TRBV7-2 and TRBJ2-1; no definite D call. The CDR3 contains 13 residues. Germline CDR1 and CDR2: SGHTA and FQGNSA. V was shortened by 3 bases and J by 4 bases, with 7 bases between the two germline ends. The DNA of the CDR3 is TGTGCCAGCAGCTTGAACGGTTACAATGAGCAGTTCTTC. Its protein is CASSLNGYNEQFF.

This clone has ten or more counts. The chain joins TRBV30 to TRBJ2-5, with 7 bases aligning to TRBD2. The CDR3 loop spans 16 amino acids. After removal of 5 bases from V and 5 bases from J, the junction contained 17 bases not matched to a gene. CDR1 GTSNPN and CDR2 SVGIG come from the germline V gene (reference sequence). The CDR3 reads CAWDGLLGERGETQYF. The DNA for the CDR3 is TGTGCCTGGGACGGACTCCTAGGGGAGCGGGGTGAGACCCAGTACTTC.

The chain employs TRBV19 and TRBJ2-7, with D possibly matching TRBD2 (6 bases). Germline CDR1 is LNHDA and CDR2 is SQIVND (reference sequence). The germline V and J ends were trimmed by 3 bases and 9 bases, with 15 bases remaining between them. The CDR3 has 13 amino acids. CDR3 nucleotides: TGTGCCAGTAGTATTCGACTAGAAACCGTGCAGTACTTC. This translates into CASSIRLETVQYF.

The chain joins TRBV7-2 to TRBJ2-7; TRBD2 agrees at 8 bases. The J segment lost 2 bases and the V segment lost 4 bases, leaving 1 base of the junction unmatched. Germline V gene data show CDR1 as SGHTA and CDR2 as FQGNSA. The CDR3 loop spans 13 amino acids. This CDR3 reads CASSYGGAYEQYF. The CDR3 region has the DNA TGTGCCAGCAGCTACGGGGGGGCCTACGAGCAGTACTTC.

The J gene is TRBJ2-3, the V gene TRBV19; D is ambiguous. Trimming pared 3 bases from V and 5 bases from J, leaving 15 bases between. The CDR3 contains 15 residues. CDR1 and CDR2 (germline): LNHDA, SQIVND (reference sequence). DNA of the CDR3: TGTGCCAGTAGTATGAAGACGGACCCCATAGATACGCAGTATTTT. Its protein product is CASSMKTDPIDTQYF.

Details on this clone: Other DNA sequences in this specimen translate into the identical CDR3. This chain links TRBV4-3 with TRBJ2-1; 12 bases agree with TRBD2. The V and J ends lost 2 bases and 3 bases, in that order; junction bases with no gene match: 2. CDR3 size: 16 residues. Germline V gene sequence: CDR1 LGHNA, CDR2 YSLEER. For the CDR3, the DNA is TGCGCCAGCAGCCAACGGACTAGCGGGATCTACAATGAGCAGTTCTTC. It translates to CASSQRTSGIYNEQFF.

V usage is TRBV28 and J usage is TRBJ2-5; TRBD2 aligns across 9 bases. Per germline, CDR1 MDHEN and CDR2 SYDVKM. Trimming at V came to 9 bases and at J to 2 bases, leaving 10 bases not matched to a gene. This CDR3 is 15 amino acids long. Written as DNA, the CDR3 is TGTGCCAGTTTCGTAGCGGGAGAAGGACAAGAGACCCAGTACTTC. The encoded protein is CASFVAGEGQETQYF.

The chain recombines TRBV5-6 with TRBJ2-5; the match to TRBD1 covers 9 bases. After removal of 1 base from V and 4 bases from J, the junction contained 2 bases not matched to a gene. The germline V gene encodes CDR1 SGHDT and CDR2 YYEEEE. The CDR3 covers 14 residues. The CDR3 DNA is TGTGCCAGCAGCTTGACAGGGGGCGGAGAGACCCAGTACTTC. Protein: CASSLTGGGETQYF. The full variable domain, its missing parts supplied by reference TRBV5-6 and TRBJ2-5, is DAGVTQSPTHLIKTRGQQVTLRCSPKSGHDTVSWYQQALGQGPQFIFQYYEEEERQRGNFPDRFSGHQFPNYSSELNVNALLLGDSALYLCASSLTGGGETQYFGPGTRLLVL.

V usage is TRBV27 and J usage is TRBJ2-1; the match to TRBD2 covers 14 bases. The V segment lost 5 bases and the J segment 8 bases; nucleotides outside the gene matches: 5. The CDR3 is made up of 15 amino acids. The germline V gene has CDR1 MNHEY and CDR2 SMNVEV (reference sequence). This CDR3 reads CASSPGLAGGDEQFF. In DNA, the CDR3 is TGTGCCAGCAGTCCCGGACTAGCGGGAGGCGATGAGCAGTTCTTC.

Turning to this clone: The sample carries other DNA sequences with the same CDR3. V gene TRBV28 combines with J gene TRBJ1-2; D is perhaps TRBD1 (6 bases). The CDR3 has 14 residues. V was shortened by 3 bases and J by 1 base, with 9 bases between the two germline ends. Germline V gene data show CDR1 as MDHEN and CDR2 as SYDVKM. CDR3 coding DNA: TGTGCCAGCAGTTTCGGCAGGGGTAACTATGGCTACACCTTC. Translation gives CASSFGRGNYGYTF.

The V call is TRBV5-1, the J call TRBJ1-1; D gene uncertain. V lost 4 bases, J lost 4 bases, and 17 bases lay in between. Germline V gene data show CDR1 as SGHRS and CDR2 as YFSETQ. This CDR3 has 15 residues. The CDR3 loop is CASSPGLPDGTEAFF. CDR3 coding DNA: TGCGCCAGCAGCCCCGGTTTACCAGACGGCACTGAAGCTTTCTTT.

This clone was seen more than once but under ten times. The rearrangement joins TRBV6-1 to TRBJ1-1; D unclear. Germline V gives CDR1 MNHNS, CDR2 SASEGT. Trimming took off 2 bases at V and 11 bases at J, with 9 bases between the two ends. The CDR3 totals 11 residues. The CDR3 DNA reads as TGTGCCAGCAGTGAATTGGCCGGGGCTTTCTTT. Translated, it gives CASSELAGAFF.

V usage is TRBV18 and J usage is TRBJ1-1, with 11 bases aligning to TRBD1. After removal of 6 bases from V and 7 bases from J, the junction contained 7 bases not matched to a gene. Looked up from germline, CDR1 is KGHSH and CDR2 is LQKENI. This CDR3 region has 14 residues. The CDR3 reads CASSPGTGGLEAFF. CDR3 in DNA: TGTGCCAGCTCCCCCGGGACAGGGGGTCTTGAAGCTTTCTTT.

The chain joins TRBV2 to TRBJ1-4; D remains unclear. The CDR3 has 12 residues. Trimming removed 0 bases at V and 10 bases at J, with 6 bases between. Germline V CDR1 and CDR2: SNHLY, FYNNEI. The DNA of the CDR3 is TGTGCCAGCAGTGAAGCAATTGGAAAACTGTTTTTT. Its translation: CASSEAIGKLFF.

The rearrangement joins TRBV7-2 to TRBJ1-5; possibly TRBD1 for D (6 bases). This CDR3 has 13 residues. The V end was cut by 7 bases, the J end by 6 bases, with 13 bases between. Per the germline V gene, CDR1 is SGHTA and CDR2 is FQGNSA. The CDR3 DNA follows: TGTGCCAGCAAAAAGGGGGTGGGTCAGCCCCAGCATTTT. This translates into CASKKGVGQPQHF. Full variable domain (remainder filled in from reference TRBV7-2 and TRBJ1-5): GAGVSQSPSNKVTEKGKDVELRCDPISGHTALYWYRQSLGQGLEFLIYFQGNSAPDKSGLPSDRFSAERTGGSVSTLTIQRTQQEDSAVYLCASKKGVGQPQHFGDGTRLSIL.

V usage is TRBV28 and J usage is TRBJ1-1; maybe TRBD1 (5 bases). The V end lost 6 bases, the J end lost 4 bases, and 12 bases lay between the germline ends. The CDR3 covers 13 residues. Germline CDR1 is MDHEN and CDR2 is SYDVKM. In DNA, the CDR3 is TGTGCCAGCAGCCAACCAGGGTTCACTGAAGCTTTCTTT. The encoded protein is CASSQPGFTEAFF.

V and J are TRBV28 and TRBJ2-5, with D possibly matching TRBD1 (5 bases). With 2 bases removed from V and 1 base from J, the gap between germline ends came to 11 bases. Germline lookup yields CDR1 MDHEN and CDR2 SYDVKM. The CDR3 totals 15 residues. This chain's CDR3 is CASSLVGAVQETQYF. The CDR3, as DNA: TGTGCCAGCAGTTTAGTTGGGGCAGTCCAAGAGACCCAGTACTTC.